The clone carrying this T cell receptor (beta chain) was detected once. Its antigen is unidentified. This CDR3 comprises 15 residues. The J segment lost 5 bases and the V segment lost 0 bases, leaving 5 bases of the junction unmatched. Germline V gene lookup returns CDR1 LGHNA and CDR2 YSLEER. PCR amplification relied on 60 Vbeta primers (plus 13 Jbeta primers). The table came from immunoSEQ multiplex PCR; TCRdb's copy has only in-frame clones and leaves some out. The sample includes about 98,000 clones, roughly 80% seen only once; the top ten take around 17%. This specimen belongs to a study of cytomegalovirus exposure and HLA in healthy donors. Study-wide background: Findings of an earlier analysis included about 100 million unique TCR beta sequences from about 180 million T cells.

General study findings and limits: In presence/absence analyses, roughly uniform sequencing depth across donors was assumed. About 87% or about 30% of the time was how often most TCR beta V segments were productive, according to an earlier analysis. Some TCR beta chains (164 of them) were listed as cytomegalovirus-associated.

What was sequenced was PBMCs. The V gene is TRBV4-3, the J gene TRBJ2-5, with 8 bases lining up with TRBD2. The sequence was collected from a man in his sixties in good health and CMV-seropositive. The CDR3 sequence: CASSQDTGGGETQYF. Here the CDR3 DNA reads TGCGCCAGCAGCCAAGATACGGGCGGGGGGGAGACCCAGTACTTC.